The 20 T cell receptor beta chains below were found in one sample sequenced in a study of human T cells and chemical hapten exposure. TCRdb reanalysed the RACE reads using MiXCR and keeps one entry per CDR3 protein. This sample has 80,000 to 100,000 distinct CDR3 sequences; approximately 10% occur once, and the top ten carry approximately 2.8%. Time point indicated: healthy volunteer bleed at 2 weeks. Unfractionated whole blood yielded the extracted total RNA. The specimen sequenced was whole blood. These receptors originate from a female donor in good health. Some clones in this sample may be carry-over from other donors' samples.

This clonotype occurred many times. The chain joins TRBV3-1 to TRBJ1-1, with TRBD1 as a possible D gene (5 bases). CDR3 length equals 13 residues. Germline-derived CDR1 and CDR2 are LGHDT and YNNKEL (reference sequence). Deletions cut 6 bases from V and 1 base from J, with 9 bases between. This chain's CDR3 is CASSRDGNTEAFF. The CDR3 DNA follows: TGTGCCAGCAGTCGGGACGGGAACACTGAAGCTTTCTTT.

There are a few counts of this clonotype. The rearrangement links TRBV6-5 to TRBJ1-1; 9 nucleotides line up with TRBD1. The J segment lost 6 bases and the V segment lost 6 bases, leaving 8 bases of the junction unmatched. Germline CDR1 reads MNHEY; CDR2 reads SVGAGI. CDR3 length equals 14 residues. The CDR3, as DNA: TGTGCCAGCAGCCCGGACAGGGGCAGGCCTGAAGCTTTCTTT. Encoded protein: CASSPDRGRPEAFF.

The chain has TRBV28 and TRBJ2-5; TRBD1 is a possible D gene (7 bases). Between the trimmed V and J ends, which lost 3 bases and 2 bases, there was a span of 13 bases. Germline values: CDR1 MDHEN, CDR2 SYDVKM. This CDR3 has 15 residues. The CDR3 region has the DNA TGTGCCAGCAGTTTCGGGAGCAGGGGGCAAGAGACCCAGTACTTC. Its translation: CASSFGSRGQETQYF. Supplemented by reference TRBV28 and TRBJ2-5, the full variable domain reads DVKVTQSSRYLVKRTGEKVFLECVQDMDHENMFWYRQDPGLGLRLIYFSYDVKMKEKGDIPEGYSVSREKKERFSLILESASTNQTSMYLCASSFGSRGQETQYFGPGTRLLVL.

The V gene is TRBV20-1, the J gene TRBJ1-1; D may be TRBD1 (5 bases). CDR1 and CDR2 from the germline V gene are DFQATT and SNEGSKA (reference sequence). Trimming took off 0 bases at V and 0 bases at J, with 11 bases between the two ends. The CDR3 is 15 residues long. The CDR3 protein is CSARDGRQLNTEAFF. The CDR3 region has the DNA TGCAGTGCTAGAGATGGGCGACAGTTGAACACTGAAGCTTTCTTT.

In its sample, this clonotype was seen a few times. The chain carries TRBV28 and TRBJ2-7; D is perhaps TRBD2 (5 bases). CDR1 and CDR2 (germline): MDHEN, SYDVKM. CDR3 length: 14 amino acids. V was shortened by 7 bases and J by 2 bases, with 15 bases between the two germline ends. The CDR3 region is CASIPRGAPYEQYF. CDR3 coding DNA: TGTGCCAGCATCCCCCGGGGAGCCCCCTACGAGCAGTACTTC.

Many counts were recorded for this clonotype. The chain joins TRBV3-1 to TRBJ1-2; TRBD1 is a possible D gene (5 bases). The V and J ends lost 4 bases and 4 bases respectively, with 13 bases between them. The germline V gene has CDR1 LGHDT and CDR2 YNNKEL (reference sequence). The CDR3 is 14 residues long. The CDR3 spells CASSPGPSSYGYTF. As DNA, the CDR3 is TGTGCCAGCAGCCCGGGACCTTCTAGCTATGGCTACACCTTC. Variable domain in full (rest from reference TRBV3-1 and TRBJ1-2): DTAVSQTPKYLVTQMGNDKSIKCEQNLGHDTMYWYKQDSKKFLKIMFSYNNKELIINETVPNRFSPKSPDKAHLNLHINSLELGDSAVYFCASSPGPSSYGYTFGSGTRLTVV.

This clonotype was observed a single time. This rearrangement joins TRBV29-1 to TRBJ2-1; D uncertain. This CDR3 region has 14 residues. Germline-derived CDR1 and CDR2 are SQVTM and ANQGSEA. In DNA, the CDR3 is TGCAGTGACCTTGACGCCCGGTGGCCACCTGAGCAGTTCTTC. This encodes CSDLDARWPPEQFF.

The chain combines TRBV20-1 with TRBJ1-1, with a tentative D call TRBD1 (5 bases). The V and J ends lost 3 bases and 8 bases respectively, with 10 bases between them. Germline CDR1 DFQATT, CDR2 SNEGSKA (reference sequence). CDR3 length equals 11 residues. This CDR3 is CSARRGEEAFF. In nucleotides, the CDR3 is TGCAGTGCTAGGAGAGGGGAAGAAGCTTTCTTT.

As DNA, the CDR3 is TGTGCCAGCAGCGAGGGGCGGACGTCTTATAATGAAAAACTGTTTTTT. Its protein is CASSEGRTSYNEKLFF. The V gene is TRBV7-2, the J gene TRBJ1-4, with D tentatively TRBD1 (5 bases). This CDR3 is 16 amino acids long. Trimming took 5 bases from V and 4 from J, leaving 17 bases between them. The germline gives CDR1 SGHTA, CDR2 FQGNSA.

Note on this clonotype: A junction end diverges from the germline sequence, so it may reflect a read error. The chain uses TRBV13 and TRBJ2-1; D remains unclear. Germline assignment: CDR1 PRHDT and CDR2 FYEKMQ (reference sequence). This CDR3 spans 13 amino acids. The CDR3 sequence is CASSLGASNEQFF. The CDR3 nucleotides read TGTGCCAGCAGCCTAGGCGCAAGCAATGAGCAGTTCTTC.

The chain combines TRBV24-1 with TRBJ2-1; no reliable D call. The ends were cut back, 3 bases at V and 4 bases at J, with 9 bases in the middle. The germline V gene encodes CDR1 KGHDR and CDR2 SFDVKD. This CDR3 region has 14 residues. The CDR3 protein is CATSDAGLYNEQFF. CDR3 in DNA: TGTGCCACCAGTGATGCCGGGTTGTACAATGAGCAGTTCTTC.

This clonotype turned up a few times. The gene calls are TRBV24-1 and TRBJ2-3, with D hard to call. With 4 bases removed from V and 4 bases from J, the gap between germline ends came to 8 bases. The germline gives CDR1 KGHDR, CDR2 SFDVKD. This CDR3 has 13 amino acids. Here the CDR3 reads CATSEGYADTQYF. CDR3 coding DNA: TGTGCCACCAGTGAAGGGTACGCAGATACGCAGTATTTT.

This clonotype was seen at least ten times. The rearrangement joins TRBV6-5 to TRBJ1-2, with no clear D. The germline V and J ends were trimmed by 6 bases and 0 bases, with 14 bases remaining between them. This CDR3 has 15 amino acids. Germline assignment: CDR1 MNHEY and CDR2 SVGAGI. As DNA, the CDR3 is TGTGCCAGCAGCACATATTTCGGGCCTAACTATGGCTACACCTTC. Translating gives CASSTYFGPNYGYTF.

On this clonotype: A read error may explain this, as a much larger clone is one base away. The genes are TRBV7-2 and TRBJ2-3; D uncertain. CDR1 SGHTA and CDR2 FQGNSA come from the germline V gene. The CDR3 is made up of 13 amino acids. The V and J ends lost 5 bases and 10 bases respectively, with 16 bases between them. In DNA form, the CDR3 reads TGTGCCAGCAGCCTAACTCACCGTTCTGCGCAGTATTTT. It is translated as CASSLTHRSAQYF.

This chain connects TRBV29-1 to TRBJ2-7; TRBD1 matches 9 bases. After removal of 1 base from V and 3 bases from J, the junction contained 4 bases not matched to a gene. Germline values: CDR1 SQVTM, CDR2 ANQGSEA. The CDR3 is made up of 14 amino acids. CDR3 amino acids: CSVEAGTGFYEQYF. The CDR3 DNA follows: TGCAGCGTTGAAGCCGGGACAGGGTTCTACGAGCAGTACTTC.

The chain recombines TRBV24-1 with TRBJ1-1, with TRBD1 identical over 8 bases. The germline CDR1 and CDR2 sequences are KGHDR and SFDVKD. This CDR3 comprises 14 residues. The V gene end was trimmed by 5 bases and the J gene end by 10 bases; junction bases not matched to a gene: 11. The CDR3 sequence: CATSVEGQGAGAFF. As DNA, the CDR3 is TGTGCCACCAGTGTTGAAGGGCAGGGGGCTGGAGCTTTCTTT.

This clonotype was seen more than once but under ten times. The chain carries TRBV30 and TRBJ1-5; no clear D gene. Germline CDR1 GTSNPN, CDR2 SVGIG (reference sequence). Trimming left V 2 bases short and J 2 bases short, with 10 bases between. The CDR3 contains 14 residues. The CDR3 sequence is CAWSSPGGNQPQHF. The CDR3 bases are TGTGCCTGGAGTTCCCCTGGGGGCAATCAGCCCCAGCATTTT.

The genes are TRBV5-5 and TRBJ2-3; TRBD2 matches at 9 bases. The junction had 3 bases not matched to a gene; V was cut back by 1 base and J by 3 bases. Germline CDR1 reads SGHKS; CDR2 reads YYEKEE (reference sequence). The CDR3 extends over 15 amino acids. CDR3 nucleotides: TGTGCCAGCAGCTTGTTACTAGCGGGTACAGATACGCAGTATTTT. Encoded protein: CASSLLLAGTDTQYF.

The V call is TRBV6-4, the J call TRBJ2-3; D call uncertain. The CDR3 has 15 residues. The germline V gene has CDR1 MRHNA and CDR2 SNTAGT. The V end lost 3 bases, the J end lost 3 bases, and 13 bases lay between the germline ends. The CDR3 sequence: CASSESVDRTDTQYF. The CDR3 DNA follows: TGTGCCAGCAGTGAATCGGTAGATCGAACAGATACGCAGTATTTT.

The sample holds many counts of this clonotype. The gene calls are TRBV6-2 or TRBV6-3 and TRBJ1-1, with 8 bases matching TRBD1. The V gene's germline CDR1 is MNHEY and CDR2 SVGEGT. V lost 4 bases and J lost 0; bases outside the gene matches: 7. The length of the CDR3 is 16 residues. CDR3: CASSSTRTGLNTEAFF. Written as DNA, the CDR3 is TGTGCCAGCAGTTCCACCCGGACAGGGTTGAACACTGAAGCTTTCTTT.